This TCR beta chain was sequenced for a study of OX40 agonist ivuxolimab in advanced cancers. The wider study: A male proportion of about 84% was recorded, with mean age about 62 years and range roughly 23 to 79. In three patients, partial responses were observed, one with hepatocellular carcinoma and two with cutaneous melanoma.

The ends lost 5 bases at V and 7 bases at J; junction bases unmatched: 17. The CDR3 extends over 17 amino acids. From germline, CDR1 is LNHDA and CDR2 SQIVND (reference sequence). Assay used: immunoSEQ multiplex PCR; TCRdb lists only in-frame clones, some missing. The sample includes about 110,000 clones, 85% to 95% seen only once; the top ten take over 0.6%. The sequence derives from an adult with an advanced solid tumor such as melanoma, head and neck, liver or kidney cancer. The sequencing used CD4+ or CD8+ T cells sorted from blood, collected in a trial of the OX40 agonist ivuxolimab. The V gene is TRBV19, the J gene TRBJ2-3; 8 nucleotides line up with TRBD1. The chain's CDR3 is CASSDTRQGRHGYTQYF. CDR3 nucleotide sequence: TGTGCCAGTAGTGACACCCGACAGGGGCGACATGGATATACGCAGTATTTT. Together with reference TRBV19 and TRBJ2-3, the CDR3 gives the full variable domain: DGGITQSPKYLFRKEGQNVTLSCEQNLNHDAMYWYRQDPGQGLRLIYYSQIVNDFQKGDIAEGYSVSREKKESFPLTVTSAQKNPTAFYLCASSDTRQGRHGYTQYFGPGTRLTVL.